These 2 T cell receptor beta chains share one sample of origin, sequenced in a study of OX40 agonist ivuxolimab in advanced cancers. Measured with immunoSEQ multiplex PCR; TCRdb has only the in-frame clones, and not every one. Of about 47,000 clones listed, around 80% are singletons. This specimen consisted of CD4+ or CD8+ T cells sorted from blood, obtained in a trial of the OX40 agonist ivuxolimab. The receptor source for this set is an adult with an advanced solid tumor such as melanoma, head and neck, liver or kidney cancer.

The CDR3 DNA sequence: TGTGCCAGCAATAAAGGACTAGCGGGCCTCAATGAGCAGTTCTTC. It encodes CASNKGLAGLNEQFF. The J gene is TRBJ2-1, the V gene TRBV6-5; the match to TRBD2 covers 11 bases. Unmatched junction bases numbered 8, after V lost 7 bases and J lost 6 bases. Germline lookup yields CDR1 MNHEY and CDR2 SVGAGI. CDR3 size: 15 residues.

This clone came up a few times. V usage is TRBV15 and J usage is TRBJ1-5; 7 nucleotides agree with TRBD1. Germline V lookup: CDR1 LNHNV, CDR2 YYDKDF (reference sequence). The CDR3 extends over 15 amino acids. V was pared by 0 bases and J by 7 bases, with 6 bases of the junction left unmatched. The CDR3 loop is CATSRDWAGGQPQHF. CDR3 coding DNA: TGTGCCACCAGCAGAGATTGGGCAGGGGGACAGCCCCAGCATTTT. Full variable domain (outside the CDR3, taken from reference TRBV15 and TRBJ1-5): DAMVIQNPRYQVTQFGKPVTLSCSQTLNHNVMYWYQQKSSQAPKLLFHYYDKDFNNEADTPDNFQSRRPNTSFCFLDIRSPGLGDTAMYLCATSRDWAGGQPQHFGDGTRLSIL.